This T cell receptor (beta chain) was observed in a study of cytomegalovirus exposure and HLA in healthy donors. The V end lost 4 bases, the J end lost 4 bases, and 11 bases lay between the germline ends. The CDR3 has 13 residues. Germline CDR1 and CDR2: SGHRS and YFSETQ. It was with 60 Vbeta and 13 Jbeta primers that the PCR ran. Clones were sequenced by immunoSEQ multiplex PCR, and TCRdb holds only the in-frame ones, with some missing. The table has approximately 89,000 clones, about 85% seen once. A note on this clone: The target antigen is unknown.

General study results and limits: Presence/absence analyses assumed roughly uniform sequencing depth across donors, which may not hold. Immune exposure information available was restricted to CMV serostatus. A list of roughly 180 TCR beta chains associated with cytomegalovirus was given.

The sequenced sample was PBMCs. The receptor's source is a man aged 35 to 55 in good health and CMV-seropositive. The chain recombines TRBV5-1 with TRBJ2-5; a weak D match, TRBD1 (5 bases). CDR3 DNA: TGCGCCAGCAGCACAGGTCGGTTAGAGACCCAGTACTTC. Amino acid sequence: CASSTGRLETQYF.